These 19 T cell receptor beta chains share one sample of origin, sequenced in a study of T cell responses to AZD1222 COVID-19 vaccine. Generated by immunoSEQ multiplex PCR, the TCRdb table keeps only in-frame clones and is missing some. Of roughly 100,000 clones detected, around 80% appear once; the ten largest clones hold approximately 5%. This sample comprised peripheral blood, obtained on day 0 of AZD1222 vaccination. The receptors were sampled from an adult in good health.

The chain is built from TRBV7-2 and TRBJ1-5; a possible D gene is TRBD1 (6 bases). The CDR3 totals 15 residues. V was cut by 5 bases and J by 6 bases, with 17 bases left in between. Germline CDR1 SGHTA, CDR2 FQGNSA. The CDR3, as DNA: TGTGCCAGCAGCACGGGGGCCAGGGAGGCTCAGCCCCAGCATTTT. It specifies CASSTGAREAQPQHF.

The chain uses TRBV15 and TRBJ2-2, with TRBD2 as a possible D gene (5 bases). CDR1 is LNHNV, CDR2 YYDKDF, per germline (reference sequence). Trimming shortened V by 0 bases and J by 7 bases, and 12 bases separated the two germline ends. The CDR3 loop spans 15 amino acids. CDR3 in amino acids: CATSRDTRGLGELFF. CDR3 nucleotide sequence: TGTGCCACCAGCAGAGATACCCGAGGGCTCGGGGAGCTGTTTTTT.

In DNA form, the CDR3 reads TGTGCCAGCAGCTTGACTAGCGGGGGGGTAGAAGAGACCCAGTACTTC. Encoded protein: CASSLTSGGVEETQYF. The rearrangement joins TRBV5-4 to TRBJ2-5; 13 nucleotides agree with TRBD2. The germline V gene has CDR1 SGHNT and CDR2 YYREEE (reference sequence). The CDR3 extends over 16 amino acids. V lost 1 base, J lost 3 bases, and 3 bases stayed unmatched.

V gene TRBV5-1 combines with J gene TRBJ2-3; TRBD2 agrees at 8 bases. Germline CDR1 SGHRS, CDR2 YFSETQ. The CDR3 is 14 amino acids. After removal of 2 bases from V and 6 bases from J, the junction contained 5 bases not matched to a gene. CDR3 residues: CASSLTAGGDTQYF. CDR3 in DNA: TGCGCCAGCAGCTTAACTGCGGGGGGCGATACGCAGTATTTT.

The V gene is TRBV30, the J gene TRBJ1-2; TRBD1 aligns across 8 bases. V lost 2 bases, J lost 2 bases, and 7 bases stayed unmatched. The germline gives CDR1 GTSNPN, CDR2 SVGIG (reference sequence). There are 15 residues in the CDR3. The CDR3 protein is CAWSTRTGTNYGYTF. As DNA, the CDR3 is TGTGCCTGGAGTACCCGGACAGGGACGAACTATGGCTACACCTTC.

The chain carries TRBV7-9 and TRBJ2-5; possible D gene TRBD1, 5 bases. V lost 1 base, J lost 4 bases, and 22 bases lay in between. The CDR3 totals 18 residues. CDR1 is SEHNR and CDR2 is FQNEAQ in the germline V gene (reference sequence). CDR3 loop: CASSLVQMSRVDRETQYF. The CDR3 DNA is TGTGCCAGCAGCTTAGTTCAGATGAGCAGGGTGGATCGAGAGACCCAGTACTTC.

This chain connects TRBV7-2 to TRBJ2-5; TRBD2 agrees at 7 bases. V was clipped by 3 bases and J by 4 bases; unmatched bases: 8. CDR1 is SGHTA, CDR2 FQGNSA, per germline. The CDR3 runs 15 residues. CDR3 bases: TGTGCCAGCAGCTTGAGGGCCGGCGGGGGAGAGACCCAGTACTTC. It codes for CASSLRAGGGETQYF.

This chain uses TRBV5-1 with TRBJ1-1; D remains unclear. The ends were cut back, 2 bases at V and 7 bases at J, with 12 bases in the middle. In germline, CDR1 is SGHRS, CDR2 YFSETQ. The length of the CDR3 is 13 residues. The CDR3 DNA sequence: TGCGCCAGCAGCTTTGACATGGCTAGTGAAGCTTTCTTT. Protein product: CASSFDMASEAFF.

J is TRBJ2-5 and V is TRBV5-1, with 11 bases that match TRBD2. The germline V gene has CDR1 SGHRS and CDR2 YFSETQ. Losses at the gene ends were 4 bases for V and 4 bases for J; bases not matched to a gene: 12. The CDR3 is 17 residues long. The CDR3 region has the DNA TGCGCCAGCAGCCCCCGAACGTCCCTAGCGGGGGGAGAGACCCAGTACTTC. Amino acids: CASSPRTSLAGGETQYF.

This clone has a handful of counts. The chain uses TRBV19 and TRBJ1-1; D is uncertain. V was pared by 3 bases and J by 5 bases, with 10 bases between. This CDR3 is built from 13 residues. In germline, CDR1 is LNHDA, CDR2 SQIVND (reference sequence). The CDR3 here is CASSMSRSTEAFF. CDR3 DNA sequence: TGTGCCAGTAGTATGTCCAGGAGTACTGAAGCTTTCTTT.

The chain joins TRBV10-3 to TRBJ1-3; the D is unclear. V lost 3 bases and J lost 4, with 4 bases in between. The CDR3 length is 12 residues. The germline V gene encodes CDR1 ENHRY and CDR2 SYGVKD. CDR3 nucleotide sequence: TGTGCCATCAGTGATAAAGGAAACACCATATATTTT. Translation: CAISDKGNTIYF.

The chain couples TRBV12-5 to TRBJ2-7; D may be TRBD1 (6 bases). This CDR3 is 13 amino acids long. Trimming cost V 4 bases and J 3 bases, with 10 bases left between them. The germline gives CDR1 LGHNT, CDR2 FRNRAP. CDR3 nucleotides: TGTGCTAGTGGTTGGGACAAAGACTACGAGCAGTACTTC. This codes for CASGWDKDYEQYF. Filled out from reference TRBV12-5 and TRBJ2-7, the complete variable domain reads DARVTQTPRHKVTEMGQEVTMRCQPILGHNTVFWYRQTMMQGLELLAYFRNRAPLDDSGMPKDRFSAEMPDATLATLKIQPSEPRDSAVYFCASGWDKDYEQYFGPGTRLTVT.

The chain recombines TRBV2 with TRBJ1-1, with D perhaps TRBD1 (6 bases). The CDR3 has 14 amino acids. CDR1 SNHLY and CDR2 FYNNEI come from the germline V gene. V gave up 6 bases and J gave up 1 base, with 12 bases separating them. The CDR3 region has the DNA TGTGCCAGCAGCCTGTTACAGGGGAACACTGAAGCTTTCTTT. Residues: CASSLLQGNTEAFF.

This clone was recorded a few times. The genes are TRBV10-2 and TRBJ2-2; TRBD1 is a possible D gene (6 bases). Germline assignment: CDR1 WSHSY and CDR2 SAAADI. CDR3 length equals 13 residues. V lost 6 bases to trimming and J lost 6 bases, with 11 bases between them. CDR3 DNA: TGCGCCAGCAGACAGGGTGGGGCCGGGGAGCTGTTTTTT. Protein product: CASRQGGAGELFF.

The chain has TRBV19 and TRBJ1-5; 8 nucleotides align to TRBD1. The CDR3 has 13 residues. V lost 9 bases to trimming and J lost 4 bases; unmatched junction nucleotides: 5. CDR1 and CDR2 (germline): LNHDA, SQIVND (reference sequence). CDR3 DNA sequence: TGTGCCAGCCGAGACAGGGGAAATCAGCCCCAGCATTTT. Its translation: CASRDRGNQPQHF. The full variable domain, in which reference TRBV19 and TRBJ1-5 provide the parts outside the CDR3, is DGGITQSPKYLFRKEGQNVTLSCEQNLNHDAMYWYRQDPGQGLRLIYYSQIVNDFQKGDIAEGYSVSREKKESFPLTVTSAQKNPTAFYLCASRDRGNQPQHFGDGTRLSIL.

For the CDR3, the DNA is TGTGCCAGCAGTTTTGGGACAGGGCCCTACGAGCAGTACTTC. It codes for CASSFGTGPYEQYF. This rearrangement joins TRBV27 to TRBJ2-7; 9 positions agree with TRBD1. CDR3 length: 14 amino acids. The V and J ends lost 3 bases and 2 bases, in that order; junction bases with no gene match: 2. Germline assignment: CDR1 MNHEY and CDR2 SMNVEV (reference sequence).

DNA for the CDR3: TGTGCCAGCAGCTTTGGCGGGGGGGCAGATACGCAGTATTTT. Encoded protein: CASSFGGGADTQYF. V and J are TRBV7-9 and TRBJ2-3, with 9 nucleotides matching TRBD2. The CDR3 extends over 14 amino acids. The V and J ends lost 3 bases and 4 bases, in that order; junction bases with no gene match: 2. Germline assignment: CDR1 SEHNR and CDR2 FQNEAQ (reference sequence). The full variable domain, rest sourced from reference TRBV7-9 and TRBJ2-3, is DTGVSQNPRHKITKRGQNVTFRCDPISEHNRLYWYRQTLGQGPEFLTYFQNEAQLEKSRLLSDRFSAERPKGSFSTLEIQRTEQGDSAMYLCASSFGGGADTQYFGPGTRLTVL.

J is TRBJ1-1 and V is TRBV2; D remains ambiguous. Germline lookup yields CDR1 SNHLY and CDR2 FYNNEI. With 4 bases removed from V and 1 base from J, the gap between germline ends came to 7 bases. The CDR3 runs to 13 residues. The CDR3 reads CASSGLPNTEAFF. In DNA form, the CDR3 reads TGTGCCAGCAGTGGGCTCCCGAACACTGAAGCTTTCTTT.

The chain couples TRBV1 to TRBJ1-2. TRBV1 is an annotated pseudogene. The CDR3 sequence is 14 residues long. The CDR3 spells CTSSQERQNYGYTF. Written as DNA, the CDR3 is TGCACCAGCAGCCAAGAGCGGCAGAACTATGGCTACACCTTC.